This is a list of T cell receptor beta chains from one sample in a study of regulatory T cells in long-lasting Graves disease. MiXCR, applied by TCRdb to the multiplex PCR reads, yields one record per CDR3 protein. This sample has 400,000 or so distinct CDR3 sequences, with under 25% found just once. Source: peripheral blood mononuclear cells (PBMCs), taken when the disease was refractory, from a patient treated with antithyroid drugs. The receptors here all came from a female donor with Graves disease. Each CDR3 is given with its conserved first and last residue.

TRBV11-2 CASSYPGPAETQYF
TRBV28 CASTSIGSTGELFF
TRBV7-8 CASSPRDLGRYNEQFF
TRBV27 CASSPTGTATYEQYF
TRBV6-5 CASSSPTGNTGELFF
TRBV20-1 CSARAPTGTSYEQYF
TRBV29-1 CSVEPGEETQYF
TRBV6-2/TRBV6-3 CASSYSTGGGNYGYTF
TRBV28 CASSLNTNTEAFF
TRBV6-1 CASSEGERVYEQYF
TRBV2 CASSDENIQYF
TRBV28 CASSVTSGSNNEQYF
TRBV6-1 CASSVGTVYSPLHF
TRBV30 CAWSVRRQGGETQYF
TRBV20-1 CSARGDLYGHTF
TRBV3-1 CASRLSTLLAFSSYEQYF
TRBV19 CACRTEESFPYEQYF
TRBV27 CASSRRTGVTETQYF
TRBV11-2 CATGLLNTGELFF
TRBV12-3/TRBV12-4 CASSPRGRNTEAFF
TRBV6-1 CASSEGWGYIQPQHF
TRBV20-1 CSAQGPLKETQYF
TRBV19 CASSIWGNEQFF
TRBV19 CASSIVRTQYSNQPQHF
TRBV11-2 CASSTPRQGASGEQYF
TRBV6-1 CASTRLDQETQYF
TRBV12-3/TRBV12-4 CASSPLLELGFPGQETQYF
TRBV12-3/TRBV12-4 CASSLDRDVGYTF